The 9 T cell receptor beta chains below come from one sample, sequenced in a study of T cells in localized non-small cell lung cancer. The method was immunoSEQ multiplex PCR; TCRdb's version includes in-frame clones alone and lacks a portion of them. The data hold approximately 22,000 clones, with around 90% observed a single time. The input for sequencing was peripheral blood, taken before any cancer treatment. The receptor set was obtained from a male donor at least 60 years old with stage I squamous cell lung carcinoma.

The V and J genes are TRBV20-1 and TRBJ1-2; TRBD1 matches 7 bases. The V gene's germline CDR1 is DFQATT and CDR2 SNEGSKA (reference sequence). The CDR3 loop spans 11 amino acids. For the CDR3, the DNA is TGCAAAGACAGGGTAGCAGCTGGCTACACCTTC. It specifies CKDRVAAGYTF.

The gene calls are TRBV5-3 and TRBJ2-3; TRBD1 might be the D (5 bases). TRBV5-3 is an ORF, with its function uncertain. This CDR3 has 16 residues. V was pared by 1 base and J by 0 bases, with 12 bases between. The chain's CDR3 is CARSLKGQLSTDTQYF. DNA for the CDR3: TGTGCCAGAAGCTTGAAGGGGCAATTAAGCACAGATACGCAGTATTTT.

The chain uses TRBV7-8 and TRBJ1-6; no definite D call. The germline V and J ends were trimmed by 5 bases and 4 bases, with 12 bases remaining between them. Looked up from germline, CDR1 is SGHVS and CDR2 is FQNEAQ. There are 15 residues in the CDR3. CDR3 nucleotides: TGTGCCAGCAGCCTTCTTCAACCTTATAATTCACCCCTCCACTTT. It specifies CASSLLQPYNSPLHF.

CDR3 protein: CASSRGLSAKNIQYF. The CDR3 coding sequence is TGTGCCAGCAGTCGCGGACTCTCAGCCAAAAACATTCAGTACTTC. The rearrangement uses TRBV5-6 and TRBJ2-4, with D maybe TRBD2 (5 bases). CDR1 SGHDT and CDR2 YYEEEE come from the germline V gene. Trimming took 5 bases from V and 0 from J, leaving 12 bases between them. The CDR3 has 15 amino acids. The variable domain in full, with the rest retrieved from reference TRBV5-6 and TRBJ2-4, is DAGVTQSPTHLIKTRGQQVTLRCSPKSGHDTVSWYQQALGQGPQFIFQYYEEEERQRGNFPDRFSGHQFPNYSSELNVNALLLGDSALYLCASSRGLSAKNIQYFGAGTRLSVL.

V is TRBV5-4 and J is TRBJ2-7; D is perhaps TRBD1 (5 bases). Germline V CDR1 and CDR2: SGHNT, YYREEE (reference sequence). The germline V and J ends were trimmed by 4 bases and 3 bases, with 11 bases remaining between them. The length of the CDR3 is 13 residues. CDR3 sequence reads: CASSPDRYYEQYF. CDR3 sequence (DNA): TGTGCCAGCAGCCCTGACAGATACTACGAGCAGTACTTC.

CDR3 coding DNA: TGTGCCAGCAGCGTAACTACAATTAGGGATTCCGGCTCCGTTGAAGCTTTCTTT. It is translated as CASSVTTIRDSGSVEAFF. The chain is built from TRBV9 and TRBJ1-1; D remains ambiguous. V lost 1 base and J 7 bases, leaving 26 bases between the germline ends. This CDR3 has 18 amino acids. CDR1 and CDR2 from the germline V gene are SGDLS and YYNGEE.

The J gene is TRBJ1-4, the V gene TRBV5-1; 7 bases fit TRBD1. The CDR3 contains 15 residues. V lost 3 bases, J lost 7 bases, and 9 bases stayed unmatched. Germline lookup yields CDR1 SGHRS and CDR2 YFSETQ. The CDR3 nucleotides are TGCGCCAGCAGCTCTAGACAGGGTGGGAGTGAAAAACTGTTTTTT. This sequence encodes CASSSRQGGSEKLFF.

The rearrangement links TRBV10-3 to TRBJ1-2; TRBD1 agrees at 8 bases. There are 15 residues in the CDR3. The V and J ends lost 10 bases and 0 bases, in that order; junction bases with no gene match: 10. Per germline, CDR1 ENHRY and CDR2 SYGVKD. The CDR3 DNA reads TGTGCCACCTGGACAGGGAGAAGAGCTAACTATGGCTACACCTTC. It is translated as CATWTGRRANYGYTF.

A few counts support this clone. V is TRBV18 and J is TRBJ1-5; D remains ambiguous. Trimming took 3 bases from V and 4 from J, leaving 10 bases between them. From germline, CDR1 is KGHSH and CDR2 LQKENI. The CDR3 has 14 amino acids. The CDR3 nucleotides read TGTGCCAGCTCACCGGGAGGGCTGAATCAGCCCCAGCATTTT. Translation gives CASSPGGLNQPQHF.